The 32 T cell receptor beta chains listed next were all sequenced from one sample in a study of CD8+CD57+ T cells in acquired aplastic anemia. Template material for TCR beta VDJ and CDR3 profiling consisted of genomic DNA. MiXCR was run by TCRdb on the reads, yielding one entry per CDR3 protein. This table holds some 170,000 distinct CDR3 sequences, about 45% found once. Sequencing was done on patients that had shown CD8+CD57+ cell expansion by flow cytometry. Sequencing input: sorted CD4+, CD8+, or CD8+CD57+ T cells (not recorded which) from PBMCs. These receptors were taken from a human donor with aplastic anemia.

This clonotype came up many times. CDR3 residues: CASIVGDPPYEQYF. CDR3 DNA sequence: TGCGCCAGCATCGTTGGGGACCCGCCCTACGAGCAGTACTTC. The chain uses TRBV10-2 and TRBJ2-7; D might be TRBD1 or TRBD2, each matching 5 bases. V was shortened by 7 bases and J by 2 bases, with 15 bases between the two germline ends. CDR1 WSHSY and CDR2 SAAADI come from the germline V gene. The length of the CDR3 is 14 residues.

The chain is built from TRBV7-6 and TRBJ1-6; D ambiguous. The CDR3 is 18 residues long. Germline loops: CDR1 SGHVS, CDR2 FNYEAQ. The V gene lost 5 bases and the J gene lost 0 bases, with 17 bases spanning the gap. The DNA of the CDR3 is TGTGCCAGCAGCCCCAGGTCCGCAGAGAGCTCCTATAATTCACCCCTCCACTTT. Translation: CASSPRSAESSYNSPLHF.

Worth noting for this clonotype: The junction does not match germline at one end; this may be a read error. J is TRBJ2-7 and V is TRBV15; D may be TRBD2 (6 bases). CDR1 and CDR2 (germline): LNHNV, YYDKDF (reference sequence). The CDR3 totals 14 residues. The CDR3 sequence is CATGRGFDGGEQYF. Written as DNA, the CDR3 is TGTGCCACCGGCAGAGGTTTCGACGGGGGCGAGCAGTACTTC.

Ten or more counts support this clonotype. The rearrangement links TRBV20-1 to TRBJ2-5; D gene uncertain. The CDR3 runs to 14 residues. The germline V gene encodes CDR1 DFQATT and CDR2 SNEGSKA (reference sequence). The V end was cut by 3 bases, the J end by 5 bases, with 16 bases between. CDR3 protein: CSASRPSARETQYF. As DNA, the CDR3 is TGCAGTGCTAGTCGCCCTTCTGCCCGGGAGACCCAGTACTTC.

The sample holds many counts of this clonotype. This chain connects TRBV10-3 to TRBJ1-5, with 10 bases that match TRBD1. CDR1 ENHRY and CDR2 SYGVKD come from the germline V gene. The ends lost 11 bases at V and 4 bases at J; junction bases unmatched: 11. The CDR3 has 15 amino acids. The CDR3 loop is CASAGGQGSNQPQHF. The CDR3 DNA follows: TGTGCCTCGGCCGGGGGACAGGGGTCGAATCAGCCCCAGCATTTT.

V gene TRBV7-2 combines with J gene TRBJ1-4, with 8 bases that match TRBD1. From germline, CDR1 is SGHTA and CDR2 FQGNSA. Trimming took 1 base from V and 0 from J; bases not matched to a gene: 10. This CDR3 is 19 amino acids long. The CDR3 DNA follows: TGTGCCAGCAGCTTAGGGCCTACAGGGGGGATTCCAACTAATGAAAAACTGTTTTTT. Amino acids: CASSLGPTGGIPTNEKLFF.

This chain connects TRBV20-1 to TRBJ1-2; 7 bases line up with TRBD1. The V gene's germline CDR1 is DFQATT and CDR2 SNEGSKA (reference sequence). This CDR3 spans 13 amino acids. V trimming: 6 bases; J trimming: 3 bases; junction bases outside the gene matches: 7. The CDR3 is CSAGTQGDYGYTF. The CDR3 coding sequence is TGCAGTGCCGGGACCCAGGGGGACTATGGCTACACCTTC.

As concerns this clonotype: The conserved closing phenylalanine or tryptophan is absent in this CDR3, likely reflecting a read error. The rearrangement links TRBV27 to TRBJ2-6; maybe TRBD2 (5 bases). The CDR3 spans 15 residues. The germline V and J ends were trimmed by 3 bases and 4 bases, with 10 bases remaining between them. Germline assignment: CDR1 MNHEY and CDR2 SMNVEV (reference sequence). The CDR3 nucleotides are TGTGCCAGCAGTTTCGAGGGAGCCGGGGCCAACGTCCTGACTCTC. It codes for CASSFEGAGANVLTL.

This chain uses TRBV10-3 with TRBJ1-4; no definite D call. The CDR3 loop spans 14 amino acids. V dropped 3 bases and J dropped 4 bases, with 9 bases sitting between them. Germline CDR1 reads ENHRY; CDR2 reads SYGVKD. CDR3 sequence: CAISDGFGNEKLFF. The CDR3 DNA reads TGTGCCATCAGTGACGGGTTCGGTAATGAAAAACTGTTTTTT.

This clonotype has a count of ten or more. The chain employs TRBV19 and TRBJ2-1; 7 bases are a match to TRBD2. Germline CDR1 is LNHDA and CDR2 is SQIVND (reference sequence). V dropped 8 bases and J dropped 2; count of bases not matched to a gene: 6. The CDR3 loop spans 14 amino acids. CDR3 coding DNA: TGTGCCAGTCAATTGGGGGGGGCCTACAATGAGCAGTTCTTC. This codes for CASQLGGAYNEQFF.

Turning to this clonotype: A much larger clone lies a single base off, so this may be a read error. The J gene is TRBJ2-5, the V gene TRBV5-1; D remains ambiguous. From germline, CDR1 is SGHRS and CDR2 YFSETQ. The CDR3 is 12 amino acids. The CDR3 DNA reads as TGCGCCAGCAGCCTCGTAATAGAGACCCAGCACTTC. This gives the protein CASSLVIETQHF. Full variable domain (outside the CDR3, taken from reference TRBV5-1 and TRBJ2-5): KAGVTQTPRYLIKTRGQQVTLSCSPISGHRSVSWYQQTPGQGLQFLFEYFSETQRNKGNFPGRFSGRQFSNSRSEMNVSTLELGDSALYLCASSLVIETQHFGPGTRLLVL.

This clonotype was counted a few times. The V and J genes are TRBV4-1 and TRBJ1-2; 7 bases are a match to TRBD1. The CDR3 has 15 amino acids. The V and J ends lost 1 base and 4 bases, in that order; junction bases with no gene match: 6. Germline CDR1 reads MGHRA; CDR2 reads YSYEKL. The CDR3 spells CASSQVGTESYGYTF. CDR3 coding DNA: TGCGCCAGCAGCCAAGTTGGGACAGAAAGCTATGGCTACACCTTC.

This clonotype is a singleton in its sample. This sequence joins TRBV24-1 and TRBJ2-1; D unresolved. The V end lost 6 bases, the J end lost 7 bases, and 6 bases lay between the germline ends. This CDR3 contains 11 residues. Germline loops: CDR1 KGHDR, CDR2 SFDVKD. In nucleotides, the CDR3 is TGTGCCACCAGTTTTAGGAATGAGCAGTTCTTC. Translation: CATSFRNEQFF.

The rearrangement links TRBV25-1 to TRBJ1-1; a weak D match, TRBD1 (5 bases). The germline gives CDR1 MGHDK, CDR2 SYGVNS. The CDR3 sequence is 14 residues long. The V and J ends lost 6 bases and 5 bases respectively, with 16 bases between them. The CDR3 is CASSPRVPRTEAFF. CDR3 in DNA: TGTGCCAGCAGCCCCAGGGTTCCCCGGACTGAAGCTTTCTTT. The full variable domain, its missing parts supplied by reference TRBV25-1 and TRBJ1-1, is EADIYQTPRYLVIGTGKKITLECSQTMGHDKMYWYQQDPGMELHLIHYSYGVNSTEKGDLSSESTVSRIRTEHFPLTLESARPSHTSQYLCASSPRVPRTEAFFGQGTRLTVV.

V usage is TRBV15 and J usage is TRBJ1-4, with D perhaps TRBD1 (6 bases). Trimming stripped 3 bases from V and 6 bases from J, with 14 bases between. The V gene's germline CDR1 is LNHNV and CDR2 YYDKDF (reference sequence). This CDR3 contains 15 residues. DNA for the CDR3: TGTGCCACCAGCAGTGGGGGCAGGGCTGATGAAAAACTGTTTTTT. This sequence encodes CATSSGGRADEKLFF.

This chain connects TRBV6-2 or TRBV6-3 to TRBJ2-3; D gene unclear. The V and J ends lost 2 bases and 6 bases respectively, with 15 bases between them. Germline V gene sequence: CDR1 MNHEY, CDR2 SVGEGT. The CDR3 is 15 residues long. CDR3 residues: CASSYLRTSEDTQYF. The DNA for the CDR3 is TGTGCCAGCAGTTACCTCCGGACCTCTGAGGATACGCAGTATTTT.

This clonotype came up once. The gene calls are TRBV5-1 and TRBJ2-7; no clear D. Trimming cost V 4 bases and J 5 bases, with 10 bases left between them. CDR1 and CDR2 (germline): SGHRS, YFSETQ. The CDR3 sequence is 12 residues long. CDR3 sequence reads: CASSEIRNEQYF. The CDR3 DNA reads TGCGCCAGCAGCGAGATAAGGAACGAGCAGTACTTC.

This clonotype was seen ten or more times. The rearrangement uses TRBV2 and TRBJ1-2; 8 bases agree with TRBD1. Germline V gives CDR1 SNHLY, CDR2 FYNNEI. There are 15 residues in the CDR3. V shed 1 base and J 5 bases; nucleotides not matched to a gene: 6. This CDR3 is CASSEGPRQGYGYTF. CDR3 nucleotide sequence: TGTGCCAGCAGTGAAGGTCCCAGACAGGGGTATGGCTACACCTTC.

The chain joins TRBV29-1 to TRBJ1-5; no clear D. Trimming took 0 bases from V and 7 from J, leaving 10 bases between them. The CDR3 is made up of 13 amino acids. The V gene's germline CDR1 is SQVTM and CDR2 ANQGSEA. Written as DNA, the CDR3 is TGCAGCGTTGAAGATGAGGGTGGACAGCCCCAGCATTTT. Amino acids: CSVEDEGGQPQHF.

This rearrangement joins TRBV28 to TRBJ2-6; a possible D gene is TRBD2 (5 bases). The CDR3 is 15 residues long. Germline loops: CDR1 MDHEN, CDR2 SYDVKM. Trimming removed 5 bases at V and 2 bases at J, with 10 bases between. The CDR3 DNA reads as TGTGCCAGCAGTCCCCCGGGGACTGGGGCCAACGTCCTGACTTTC. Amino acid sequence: CASSPPGTGANVLTF.

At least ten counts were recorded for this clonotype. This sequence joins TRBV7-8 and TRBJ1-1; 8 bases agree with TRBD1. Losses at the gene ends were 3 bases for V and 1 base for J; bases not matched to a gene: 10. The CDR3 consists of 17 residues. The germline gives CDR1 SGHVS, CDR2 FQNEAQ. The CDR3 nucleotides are TGTGCCAGCAGCTTTACCGGACAGGGCGCTAGGAACACTGAAGCTTTCTTT. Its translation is CASSFTGQGARNTEAFF.

CDR3 amino acids: CASSPIGGSHQPQHF. Written as DNA, the CDR3 is TGTGCCAGCAGCCCCATTGGGGGGAGCCATCAGCCCCAGCATTTT. V usage is TRBV12-3 or TRBV12-4 and J usage is TRBJ1-5; a weak D match, TRBD1 (5 bases). V was cut by 6 bases and J by 5 bases, with 17 bases left in between. The CDR3 extends over 15 amino acids.

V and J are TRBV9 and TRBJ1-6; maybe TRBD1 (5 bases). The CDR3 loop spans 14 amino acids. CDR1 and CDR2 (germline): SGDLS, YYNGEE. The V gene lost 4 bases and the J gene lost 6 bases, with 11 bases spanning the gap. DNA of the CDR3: TGTGCCAGCAGCCAAGACGGGGGTAATTCACCCCTCCACTTT. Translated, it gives CASSQDGGNSPLHF.

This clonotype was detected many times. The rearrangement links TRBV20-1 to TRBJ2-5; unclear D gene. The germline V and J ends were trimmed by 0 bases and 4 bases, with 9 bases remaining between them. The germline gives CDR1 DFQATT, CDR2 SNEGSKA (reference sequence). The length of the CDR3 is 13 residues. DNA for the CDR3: TGCAGTGCTAGAGATCTAAGGACAGAGACCCAGTACTTC. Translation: CSARDLRTETQYF.

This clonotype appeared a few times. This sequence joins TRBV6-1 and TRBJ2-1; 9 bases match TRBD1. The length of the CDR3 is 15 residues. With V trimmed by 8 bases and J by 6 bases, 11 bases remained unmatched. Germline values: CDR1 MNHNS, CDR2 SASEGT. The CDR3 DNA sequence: TGTGCCAGCCTGAGCGACCGGGACAGGGTCAATGAGCAGTTCTTC. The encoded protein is CASLSDRDRVNEQFF.

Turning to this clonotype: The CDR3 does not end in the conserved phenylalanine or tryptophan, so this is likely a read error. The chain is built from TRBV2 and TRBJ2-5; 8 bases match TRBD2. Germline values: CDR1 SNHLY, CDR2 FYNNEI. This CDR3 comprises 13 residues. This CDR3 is CASSEGLGETQYL. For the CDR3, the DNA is TGTGCCAGTAGTGAGGGACTAGGAGAGACCCAGTACCTC.

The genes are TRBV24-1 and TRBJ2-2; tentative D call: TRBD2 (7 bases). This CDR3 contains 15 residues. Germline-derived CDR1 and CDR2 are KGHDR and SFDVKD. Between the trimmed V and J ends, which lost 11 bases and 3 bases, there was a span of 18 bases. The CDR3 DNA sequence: TGTGCCAGCAGGTCGGGCGGGGGCCACACCGGGGAGCTGTTTTTT. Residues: CASRSGGGHTGELFF.

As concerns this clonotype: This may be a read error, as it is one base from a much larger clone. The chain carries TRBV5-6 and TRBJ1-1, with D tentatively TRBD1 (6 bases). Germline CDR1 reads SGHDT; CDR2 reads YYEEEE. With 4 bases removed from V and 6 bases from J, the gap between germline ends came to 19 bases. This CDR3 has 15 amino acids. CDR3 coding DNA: TGTGCCAGCAGCCCTAGACCGGCAGGGGACGCTGAAGCTTTCTTT. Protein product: CASSPRPAGDAEAFF.

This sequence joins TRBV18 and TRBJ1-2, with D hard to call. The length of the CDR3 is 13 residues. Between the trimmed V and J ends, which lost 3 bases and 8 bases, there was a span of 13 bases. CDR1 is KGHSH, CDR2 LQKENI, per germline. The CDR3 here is CASSPQASGGYTF. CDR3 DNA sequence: TGTGCCAGCTCACCGCAGGCATCGGGGGGCTACACCTTC. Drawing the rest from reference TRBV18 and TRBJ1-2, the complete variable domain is NAGVMQNPRHLVRRRGQEARLRCSPMKGHSHVYWYRQLPEEGLKFMVYLQKENIIDESGMPKERFSAEFPKEGPSILRIQQVVRGDSAAYFCASSPQASGGYTFGSGTRLTVV.

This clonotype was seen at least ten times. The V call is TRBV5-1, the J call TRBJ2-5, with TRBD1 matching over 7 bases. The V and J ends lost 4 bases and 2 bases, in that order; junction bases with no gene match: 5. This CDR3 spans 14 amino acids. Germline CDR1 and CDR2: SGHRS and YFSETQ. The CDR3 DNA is TGCGCCAGCAGCCCCGGGACAGCACAAGAGACCCAGTACTTC. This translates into CASSPGTAQETQYF.

The CDR3 DNA reads as TGTGCCAGCAGCGGTTCAGTTCCGGGACTAGCGGGGGGGTACAATGAGCAGTTCTTC. Protein product: CASSGSVPGLAGGYNEQFF. The V and J genes are TRBV9 and TRBJ2-1; 16 bases are shared with TRBD2. The CDR3 has 19 amino acids. Germline V gene sequence: CDR1 SGDLS, CDR2 YYNGEE. With V trimmed by 3 bases and J by 4 bases, 10 bases remained unmatched.

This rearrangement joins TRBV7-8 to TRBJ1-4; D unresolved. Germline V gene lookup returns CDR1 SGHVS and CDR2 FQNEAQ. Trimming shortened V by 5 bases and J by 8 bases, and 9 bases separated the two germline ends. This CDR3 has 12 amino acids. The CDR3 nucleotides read TGTGCCAGCAGCCTAGGCTTGGAAAAACTGTTTTTT. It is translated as CASSLGLEKLFF.